This TCR beta chain is drawn from a study of shared clonotypes between healthy human individuals. Findings and limits, study-wide: On the whole, naive subsets had larger estimated richness than memory subsets had. Genetic and exposure-history diversity was limited by the few donors.

This clone was seen more than once but under ten times. Its target is not known. Germline V gene sequence: CDR1 MGHDK, CDR2 SYGVNS. The CDR3 totals 16 residues. V was pared by 1 base and J by 1 base, with 4 bases of the junction left unmatched. Original data processing: For the immunoSEQ data, sequences were junction-only without quality scores, so filtering differed. TCRdb's copy holds only in-frame clones and misses some; the assay was immunoSEQ multiplex PCR. V, J and clone size were drawn from that table, and D and trimming were deduced from the DNA. The sample contains some 680,000 clones, around four fifths of which appear only once. Naive CD4+ cells were CD45RA-selected; the remaining cells were memory.

The specimen sequenced was memory CD4+ T cells sorted from blood. The subset here: CD45RA-negative fraction. The TCR was taken from a woman aged 25 to 45 in good health. This rearrangement joins TRBV25-1 to TRBJ1-5; 7 bases fit TRBD1. The CDR3: CASSESGGGSNQPQHF. The CDR3 coding sequence is TGTGCCAGCAGTGAATCAGGGGGTGGAAGCAATCAGCCCCAGCATTTT.